This TCR beta chain was retrieved from a study of human T cells and chemical hapten exposure. Study information: Diphenylcyclopropenone, dosed weekly to the scalp, was given to patients throughout the roughly 25-week study.

Indicated time point: pre-sensitization, week 0. Treatment here: therapeutic diphenylcyclopropenone sensitization with weekly scalp DPC. Unfractionated whole blood was the source from which total RNA was extracted. MiXCR was run by TCRdb on the RACE reads, yielding one entry per CDR3 protein. Seen here are about 35,000 distinct CDR3 sequences, around 12% observed once, and the top ten hold around 1.9%. From germline, CDR1 is DFQATT and CDR2 SNEGSKA (reference sequence). The ends were cut back, 0 bases at V and 2 bases at J, with 8 bases in the middle. The CDR3 runs 14 residues. This chain connects TRBV20-1 to TRBJ1-3; D is unresolved. The sequences come from whole blood, collected in connection with sensitization to the hapten diphenylcyclopropenone (DPC). The receptor was derived from a woman in her 40s with alopecia areata. Some clones in this sample may be carry-over from other donors' samples. CDR3 nucleotide sequence: TGCAGTGCTAGAGATCCCATACCTGGAAACACCATATATTTT. It yields the protein CSARDPIPGNTIYF.